The 5 T cell receptor beta chains below come from one sample, sequenced in a study of T-cell reconstitution after alpha-beta-depleted transplantation in children listed by TCRdb under 2016. What the treatment or condition label conveys for this sample: allogeneic hematopoietic cell transplantation with graft depleted of TCRalphabeta T cells and CD19 B cells. Library generation was performed with PCR. The run used an Illumina HiSeq 2500. Molecular barcoding was employed in the preparation of TCR libraries, with unique molecular identifiers being used to normalize TCRbeta repertoire quantification. The public sequencing data were trimmed at Q25 with fastp and processed into clonotypes with MiXCR by TCRdb, which kept only in-frame beta chains. Every distinct CDR3 protein forms one entry, paired with its most common genes and DNA. The sample contains 200,000 to 250,000 distinct CDR3 sequences, roughly 8.2% of them found a single time. The ten largest clones add up to approximately 6% of the sample.

The sample here was PBMCs, mostly from graft donor cells, taken 180 days after TCRalphabeta/CD19-depleted stem cell transplant. The origin of the receptors is a male patient younger than 18 who had a stem cell transplant for acute lymphoblastic leukemia, so the T cells may come from the graft donor.

In this sample, this clonotype turned up a few times. This chain joins TRBV9 and TRBJ2-1; D is unresolved. Germline V lookup: CDR1 SGDLS, CDR2 YYNGEE. This CDR3 contains 14 residues. V gave up 0 bases and J gave up 4 bases, with 8 bases separating them. For the CDR3, the DNA is TGTGCCAGCAGCGTAGGCAGAATTTACAATGAGCAGTTCTTC. Encoded protein: CASSVGRIYNEQFF.

This clonotype was counted many times. At one end the junction does not follow the germline gene, possibly because of a read error. V and J are TRBV4-3 and TRBJ1-2, with D maybe TRBD1 (5 bases). Germline V gives CDR1 LGHNA, CDR2 YSLEER. The CDR3 has 16 residues. The CDR3 protein is CASCQHGGAGSYGYTF. As DNA, the CDR3 is TGCGCCAGCTGCCAACACGGCGGGGCAGGCAGCTATGGCTACACCTTC.

This clonotype was detected ten times or more. The chain carries TRBV27 and TRBJ1-5; a weak D match, TRBD1 (5 bases). The CDR3 runs 13 residues. Trimming left V 3 bases short and J 6 bases short, with 9 bases between. CDR1 is MNHEY, CDR2 SMNVEV, per germline (reference sequence). CDR3 in amino acids: CASSFRGGQPQHF. The DNA for the CDR3 is TGTGCCAGCAGTTTTCGGGGGGGTCAGCCCCAGCATTTT.

A note on this clonotype: A much larger clone differs from this one at a single base, so this may be a read error. The gene calls are TRBV14 and TRBJ2-1; TRBD2 matches at 8 bases. Trimming cost V 4 bases and J 0 bases; bases outside gene matches: 17. Germline V gives CDR1 SGHDN, CDR2 FVKESK. The CDR3 extends over 20 amino acids. The CDR3 sequence is CASSLFRDLSGVSSYNEQFF. The DNA of the CDR3 is TGTGCCAGCAGCCTTTTTCGGGATCTTAGCGGGGTTAGCTCCTACAATGAGCAGTTCTTC.

This clonotype has a count of ten or more. V and J are TRBV5-1 and TRBJ1-5; no definite D call. V was cut by 0 bases and J by 5 bases, with 6 bases left in between. CDR1 and CDR2 from the germline V gene are SGHRS and YFSETQ. The CDR3 contains 13 residues. Here the CDR3 DNA reads TGCGCCAGCAGCTTGGTTCCGGATCAGCCCCAGCATTTT. This sequence encodes CASSLVPDQPQHF.